Below are 26 T cell receptor beta chains sequenced from a single sample in a study of PD-1 blockade in classical Hodgkin lymphoma (dated by TCRdb to the early 2020s). The library relied on the immunoSEQ multiplex PCR assay. TCRdb retrieved this table from immuneACCESS and kept in-frame rearrangements only. Not all clones are present; in checked studies, unresolved V genes account for under half, and no reason is known for the remainder. Counted in this sample were 25,000 to 35,000 clones; 85% of them appeared once. In total, the top ten clones hold around 2.4% of the sample. The time point label here, explained by the study, means: cycle 1 day 1 (C1D1), immediately before nivolumab initiation. Every trial patient had relapsed after autologous stem cell transplantation, and cohorts A, B and C differed in prior brentuximab vedotin exposure. Using a Miltenyi CD4+ T cell isolation kit, CD4+ T cells were purified from thawed PBMCs through magnetic negative selection.

The starting material was CD4+ T cells from blood, obtained at baseline. These receptors were taken from a human donor with classical Hodgkin lymphoma.

V is TRBV29-1 and J is TRBJ2-6, with D unresolved. The length of the CDR3 is 15 residues. Between the trimmed V and J ends, which lost 4 bases and 0 bases, there was a span of 10 bases. The germline V gene has CDR1 SQVTM and CDR2 ANQGSEA. CDR3 in amino acids: CSVGGVSSGANVLTF. The CDR3 DNA reads as TGCAGCGTTGGGGGTGTTAGCTCTGGGGCCAACGTCCTGACTTTC.

The chain joins TRBV18 to TRBJ1-3, with D unclear. Looked up from germline, CDR1 is KGHSH and CDR2 is LQKENI. V lost 3 bases, J lost 6 bases, and 18 bases lay in between. The CDR3 totals 16 residues. The CDR3 region has the DNA TGTGCCAGCTCACCCCTGAGGACCAGAACGGAAAACACCATATATTTT. Its translation is CASSPLRTRTENTIYF.

The chain links TRBV4-2 to TRBJ2-3; D uncertain. In germline, CDR1 is LGHNA, CDR2 YNFKEQ. The V end was cut by 3 bases, the J end by 4 bases, with 17 bases between. This CDR3 is built from 16 residues. DNA of the CDR3: TGTGCCAGCAGCCATGGTGACTCGGGTCGCGCAGATACGCAGTATTTT. It specifies CASSHGDSGRADTQYF.

V usage is TRBV7-2 and J usage is TRBJ1-1; no clear D gene. The CDR3 spans 13 residues. Looked up from germline, CDR1 is SGHTA and CDR2 is FQGNSA. The V gene lost 6 bases and the J gene lost 5 bases, with 13 bases spanning the gap. This CDR3 reads CASRDLTATEAFF. The CDR3 DNA follows: TGTGCCAGCAGAGACCTAACAGCAACTGAAGCTTTCTTT.

The chain carries TRBV27 and TRBJ2-7, with D tentatively TRBD1 (6 bases). This CDR3 spans 17 amino acids. Trimming stripped 2 bases from V and 3 bases from J, with 20 bases between. CDR1 and CDR2 (germline): MNHEY, SMNVEV (reference sequence). Here the CDR3 DNA reads TGTGCCAGCAGTTTACGCCTAACAGGGATAAGTGGCTACGAGCAGTACTTC. Translating gives CASSLRLTGISGYEQYF.

The chain joins TRBV18 to TRBJ1-2, with D uncertain. This CDR3 spans 16 amino acids. Germline values: CDR1 KGHSH, CDR2 LQKENI. Trimming cost V 0 bases and J 4 bases, with 15 bases left between them. CDR3 amino acids: CASSPPAIQLLYGYTF. In DNA, the CDR3 is TGTGCCAGCTCACCACCGGCCATCCAACTACTCTATGGCTACACCTTC.

The gene calls are TRBV28 and TRBJ2-5; D not certain. The CDR3 covers 12 residues. V was pared by 7 bases and J by 0 bases, with 6 bases between. The V gene's germline CDR1 is MDHEN and CDR2 SYDVKM. The CDR3 region has the DNA TGTGCCAGCATTGGGTACCAAGAGACCCAGTACTTC. This encodes CASIGYQETQYF.

The chain uses TRBV7-2 and TRBJ2-5, with 9 nucleotides matching TRBD2. The CDR3 consists of 15 residues. Germline-derived CDR1 and CDR2 are SGHTA and FQGNSA. The V and J ends lost 3 bases and 1 base, in that order; junction bases with no gene match: 3. In DNA, the CDR3 is TGTGCCAGCAGCTTTACAGCGGGGGGCCAAGAGACCCAGTACTTC. It yields the protein CASSFTAGGQETQYF.

This clone showed up just a few times. The CDR3 nucleotides read TGTGCCTGGAGTGTACGTCTCGGCAGGGGAGTTGGAGGCTACACCTTC. This codes for CAWSVRLGRGVGGYTF. This chain connects TRBV30 to TRBJ1-2; the D gene is possibly TRBD1 (6 bases). Germline values: CDR1 GTSNPN, CDR2 SVGIG (reference sequence). V was pared by 0 bases and J by 8 bases, with 22 bases between. The CDR3 has 16 residues.

The CDR3 DNA reads as TGTGCCAGCAGCTTAACGGCAGATACGCAGTATTTT. Protein product: CASSLTADTQYF. This chain connects TRBV7-8 to TRBJ2-3, with no clear D. In germline, CDR1 is SGHVS, CDR2 FQNEAQ. This CDR3 has 12 amino acids. Trimming removed 2 bases from V and 4 bases from J, with 4 bases in between.

V and J are TRBV7-8 and TRBJ2-1; no clear D gene. The V gene's germline CDR1 is SGHVS and CDR2 FQNEAQ. The length of the CDR3 is 13 residues. V lost 5 bases and J lost 1, with 6 bases in between. The CDR3 coding sequence is TGTGCCAGCAGCCCATGGTCCTACAATGAGCAGTTCTTC. As protein: CASSPWSYNEQFF.

The sample holds one count of this clone. V is TRBV5-1 and J is TRBJ2-3, with D perhaps TRBD1 or TRBD2 (5 bases each). Trimming stripped 0 bases from V and 8 bases from J, with 16 bases between. The CDR3 covers 15 residues. The germline V gene encodes CDR1 SGHRS and CDR2 YFSETQ. The CDR3 here is CASSLGQTTIGTQYF. DNA of the CDR3: TGCGCCAGCAGCTTGGGACAGACTACAATAGGTACGCAGTATTTT.

The chain recombines TRBV6-1 with TRBJ1-1; 7 bases are a match to TRBD1. Looked up from germline, CDR1 is MNHNS and CDR2 is SASEGT. This CDR3 is built from 14 residues. The trim removed 5 bases at V and 3 bases at J, leaving 6 bases unmatched. In nucleotides, the CDR3 is TGTGCCAGCAGTACAGACAGGGCTGACACTGAAGCTTTCTTT. Its protein is CASSTDRADTEAFF.

This clone was seen once. The chain recombines TRBV29-1 with TRBJ1-1, with D perhaps matching TRBD1 (6 bases). The V gene's germline CDR1 is SQVTM and CDR2 ANQGSEA. V was shortened by 3 bases and J by 8 bases, with 19 bases between the two germline ends. The CDR3 covers 14 residues. CDR3 sequence: CSVERGWGPEEAFF. CDR3 nucleotides: TGCAGCGTTGAGAGGGGGTGGGGACCCGAAGAAGCTTTCTTT.

The genes are TRBV5-1 and TRBJ2-1, with D unclear. V was trimmed by 1 base and J by 1 base, leaving 0 bases between them. This CDR3 spans 12 amino acids. Looked up from germline, CDR1 is SGHRS and CDR2 is YFSETQ. The CDR3 DNA follows: TGCGCCAGCAGCTTGTCCTACAATGAGCAGTTCTTC. Protein: CASSLSYNEQFF.

The rearrangement joins TRBV28 to TRBJ2-7, with D possibly being TRBD1 or TRBD2 (6 bases each). CDR1 is MDHEN and CDR2 is SYDVKM in the germline V gene. The CDR3 is 16 residues long. Trimming cost V 5 bases and J 1 base, with 18 bases left between them. The CDR3 region has the DNA TGTGCCAGCAGTCTTACCGGGGGCGGACTATCCTACGAGCAGTACTTC. Translating it yields CASSLTGGGLSYEQYF.

The table lists this clone with a count of one. The rearrangement links TRBV4-1 to TRBJ1-1; D unclear. With 1 base removed from V and 8 bases from J, the gap between germline ends came to 14 bases. Germline V gene data show CDR1 as MGHRA and CDR2 as YSYEKL. The CDR3 loop spans 14 amino acids. The CDR3 region is CASSQGDVRREAFF. The CDR3 nucleotides read TGCGCCAGCAGCCAAGGAGACGTGAGGAGGGAAGCTTTCTTT.

J is TRBJ1-1 and V is TRBV10-3; unclear D gene. This CDR3 region has 12 residues. CDR1 is ENHRY, CDR2 SYGVKD, per germline. V was cut by 4 bases and J by 5 bases, with 8 bases left in between. CDR3 amino acids: CAISGFETEAFF. CDR3 DNA sequence: TGTGCCATCAGTGGATTTGAGACTGAAGCTTTCTTT.

CDR3 loop: CASSFGGWTEAFF. The DNA of the CDR3 is TGTGCCAGCAGTTTTGGGGGCTGGACTGAAGCTTTCTTT. The rearrangement joins TRBV28 to TRBJ1-1, with D possibly matching TRBD1 (6 bases). This CDR3 region has 13 residues. CDR1 MDHEN and CDR2 SYDVKM come from the germline V gene. V shed 3 bases and J shed 5 bases, with 10 bases lying between them.

The chain employs TRBV5-1 and TRBJ2-2; D not resolved. Germline V lookup: CDR1 SGHRS, CDR2 YFSETQ. CDR3 size: 16 residues. The V gene lost 0 bases and the J gene lost 1 base, with 10 bases spanning the gap. This chain's CDR3 is CASSLAGELNTGELFF. Written as DNA, the CDR3 is TGCGCCAGCAGCTTGGCCGGTGAATTGAACACCGGGGAGCTGTTTTTT.

The chain employs TRBV7-2 and TRBJ1-1; D gene ambiguous. V dropped 1 base and J dropped 0 bases, with 9 bases sitting between them. CDR1 and CDR2 (germline): SGHTA, FQGNSA. This CDR3 is built from 15 residues. CDR3 sequence: CASSLGYSMNTEAFF. The CDR3 nucleotides are TGTGCCAGCAGCTTAGGCTACAGCATGAACACTGAAGCTTTCTTT.

This clone has a single count. This chain joins TRBV21-1 and TRBJ1-2; TRBD1, the D gene given by the table, was not confirmed from the DNA. TRBV21-1 is reported as a pseudogene. The CDR3 sequence is 15 residues long. CDR3 protein: CASSKKGARDYGYTF. In DNA, the CDR3 is TGTGCCAGCAGCAAAAAGGGGGCGCGAGACTATGGCTACACCTTC.

V and J are TRBV18 and TRBJ2-3; D remains unclear. Germline CDR1 KGHSH, CDR2 LQKENI. The germline V and J ends were trimmed by 6 bases and 2 bases, with 9 bases remaining between them. CDR3 size: 13 residues. Here the CDR3 reads CASSSTHTDTQYF. The CDR3 region has the DNA TGTGCCAGCTCTAGCACCCACACAGATACGCAGTATTTT.

The chain employs TRBV4-1 and TRBJ1-2, with TRBD1 identical over 9 bases. V was clipped by 3 bases and J by 8 bases; unmatched bases: 10. CDR3 size: 15 residues. The germline gives CDR1 MGHRA, CDR2 YSYEKL. The DNA for the CDR3 is TGCGCCAGCAGCCAGACCGGGACAGGGTTAAACGGCTACACCTTC. The encoded protein is CASSQTGTGLNGYTF.

The gene calls are TRBV10-2 and TRBJ1-2; D is unresolved. The CDR3 sequence is 15 residues long. V lost 10 bases and J 5 bases, leaving 23 bases between the germline ends. Germline loops: CDR1 WSHSY, CDR2 SAAADI. CDR3 region: CATKAQAPLGYGYTF. For the CDR3, the DNA is TGCGCCACAAAAGCCCAGGCCCCCTTAGGGTATGGCTACACCTTC.

The V gene is TRBV6-6, the J gene TRBJ1-6; no definite D call. There are 14 residues in the CDR3. Germline CDR1 and CDR2: MNHNY and SVGAGI (reference sequence). V lost 10 bases and J lost 8, with 18 bases in between. CDR3 protein: CAIREGRRDSPLHF. DNA of the CDR3: TGTGCCATTCGAGAAGGCCGTAGGGATTCACCCCTCCACTTT.